The 26 T cell receptor beta chains below were found in one sample sequenced in a study of blood T cell dynamics during melanoma immunotherapy. Time point denoted: week 3, after first cycle of checkpoint inhibitor. Clones were read by immunoSEQ multiplex PCR, and TCRdb kept only the in-frame ones, dropping some. The data hold more than 10,000 clones, with approximately 89% observed a single time. The sequencing here drew on effector memory CD8+ T cells from blood, taken from a patient treated with checkpoint blockade. The receptors here all came from a human donor with melanoma.

A few counts support this clone. The genes are TRBV7-9 and TRBJ2-7, with 9 positions matching TRBD1. The V gene's germline CDR1 is SEHNR and CDR2 FQNEAQ (reference sequence). This CDR3 is 17 amino acids long. Trimming removed 4 bases from V and 3 bases from J; junction bases left unmatched: 13. CDR3 amino acids: CASSSRGPGDRVYEQYF. CDR3 nucleotides: TGTGCCAGCAGCTCCCGCGGTCCGGGGGACAGGGTCTACGAGCAGTACTTC.

The chain recombines TRBV19 with TRBJ2-7; D is undetermined. V lost 0 bases and J lost 2, with 11 bases in between. The CDR3 is made up of 15 amino acids. Germline V gene sequence: CDR1 LNHDA, CDR2 SQIVND (reference sequence). CDR3 amino acids: CASSIDSRRTYEQYF. CDR3 nucleotides: TGTGCCAGTAGTATAGATTCCAGGAGAACCTACGAGCAGTACTTC. The variable domain in full, with the rest retrieved from reference TRBV19 and TRBJ2-7, is DGGITQSPKYLFRKEGQNVTLSCEQNLNHDAMYWYRQDPGQGLRLIYYSQIVNDFQKGDIAEGYSVSREKKESFPLTVTSAQKNPTAFYLCASSIDSRRTYEQYFGPGTRLTVT.

V usage is TRBV10-3 and J usage is TRBJ2-3, with D perhaps TRBD1 (6 bases). With 3 bases removed from V and 2 bases from J, the gap between germline ends came to 12 bases. The germline V gene encodes CDR1 ENHRY and CDR2 SYGVKD. This CDR3 is 15 amino acids long. CDR3 protein: CAISDPGENTDTQYF. CDR3 DNA sequence: TGTGCCATCAGTGACCCAGGGGAGAACACAGATACGCAGTATTTT.

This rearrangement joins TRBV27 to TRBJ1-2; D possibly corresponds to TRBD1 (5 bases). CDR1 and CDR2 (germline): MNHEY, SMNVEV (reference sequence). Trimming removed 0 bases from V and 8 bases from J, with 10 bases in between. The CDR3 is 13 residues long. CDR3 in amino acids: CASSLSLAGGYTF. In nucleotides, the CDR3 is TGTGCCAGCAGTTTATCCTTAGCAGGGGGCTACACCTTC.

This clone was seen just once. CDR3 in DNA: TGCGCCAGCAGCCAAGAGAGGACAGGGGCAGAGGAAAAACTGTTTTTT. Translated: CASSQERTGAEEKLFF. The rearrangement uses TRBV4-1 and TRBJ1-4; 9 nucleotides agree with TRBD1. The trim removed 0 bases at V and 8 bases at J, leaving 7 bases unmatched. This CDR3 comprises 16 residues. Germline assignment: CDR1 MGHRA and CDR2 YSYEKL.

The chain is built from TRBV27 and TRBJ2-4; weak D call: TRBD2 (7 bases). Between the trimmed V and J ends, which lost 0 bases and 2 bases, there was a span of 11 bases. This CDR3 is 16 amino acids long. Germline CDR1 is MNHEY and CDR2 is SMNVEV (reference sequence). The CDR3 region has the DNA TGTGCCAGCAGTTTATCGAACGGGGGGCCCAAAAACATTCAGTACTTC. It codes for CASSLSNGGPKNIQYF.

The gene calls are TRBV25-1 and TRBJ2-5; TRBD1 agrees at 7 bases. The CDR3 is 14 amino acids. The germline CDR1 and CDR2 sequences are MGHDK and SYGVNS. After removal of 1 base from V and 5 bases from J, the junction contained 4 bases not matched to a gene. This CDR3 reads CASSESLRGETQYF. CDR3 coding DNA: TGTGCCAGCAGTGAATCTCTCAGGGGGGAGACCCAGTACTTC.

V is TRBV7-5 and J is TRBJ2-5; TRBD1 is the table's D call, not checked against the DNA. TRBV7-5 is given as a pseudogene. The CDR3 has 18 residues. For the CDR3, the DNA is TGTGTCAGAAGCTTAGGAGGTTGGACAGGGGCGCTTCGAGAGACCCAGTACTTC. Translation: CVRSLGGWTGALRETQYF.

V and J are TRBV18 and TRBJ2-7, with D unclear. Trimming stripped 1 base from V and 6 bases from J, with 16 bases between. CDR1 is KGHSH and CDR2 is LQKENI in the germline V gene. The CDR3 contains 15 residues. This CDR3 reads CASSPHGDSRGEQYF. CDR3 sequence (DNA): TGTGCCAGCTCACCACATGGGGATAGTCGTGGCGAGCAGTACTTC.

A single count supports this clone. The V and J genes are TRBV7-9 and TRBJ1-3; D remains unclear. The CDR3 sequence is 18 residues long. Trimming took off 5 bases at V and 9 bases at J, with 29 bases between the two ends. Germline V CDR1 and CDR2: SEHNR, FQNEAQ (reference sequence). CDR3 residues: CASSVERPRTHLGGTIYF. The CDR3 region has the DNA TGTGCCAGCAGCGTAGAGCGCCCGAGGACTCATCTCGGCGGCACCATATATTTT.

V usage is TRBV5-1 and J usage is TRBJ1-3; 9 bases align to TRBD1. V dropped 0 bases and J dropped 6; count of bases not matched to a gene: 1. This CDR3 spans 14 amino acids. Per germline, CDR1 SGHRS and CDR2 YFSETQ. CDR3 sequence: CASSLGQGENTIYF. The CDR3 DNA follows: TGCGCCAGCAGCTTGGGACAGGGGGAAAACACCATATATTTT.

The rearrangement links TRBV5-1 to TRBJ2-1; no clear D. The ends were cut back, 0 bases at V and 9 bases at J, with 13 bases in the middle. Germline V CDR1 and CDR2: SGHRS, YFSETQ. CDR3 length: 14 residues. Written as DNA, the CDR3 is TGCGCCAGCAGCTTGGTGGGATCTGGCGTTGAGCAGTTCTTC. It is translated as CASSLVGSGVEQFF. The full variable domain, its missing parts supplied by reference TRBV5-1 and TRBJ2-1, is KAGVTQTPRYLIKTRGQQVTLSCSPISGHRSVSWYQQTPGQGLQFLFEYFSETQRNKGNFPGRFSGRQFSNSRSEMNVSTLELGDSALYLCASSLVGSGVEQFFGPGTRLTVL.

The CDR3 sequence is CASGAAFTYNEQFF. The CDR3 DNA follows: TGTGCCAGTGGAGCGGCCTTCACCTACAATGAGCAGTTCTTC. The rearrangement links TRBV27 to TRBJ2-1; a weak D match, TRBD2 (5 bases). Looked up from germline, CDR1 is MNHEY and CDR2 is SMNVEV (reference sequence). The CDR3 loop spans 14 amino acids. V lost 9 bases and J lost 2, with 14 bases in between.

The chain links TRBV27 to TRBJ2-1; D is ambiguous. Germline V gene lookup returns CDR1 MNHEY and CDR2 SMNVEV (reference sequence). Trimming left V 6 bases short and J 4 bases short, with 10 bases between. The CDR3 spans 13 residues. CDR3: CASRGWDYNEQFF. The CDR3 nucleotides are TGTGCCAGCAGGGGGTGGGATTACAATGAGCAGTTCTTC.

The chain joins TRBV6-5 to TRBJ1-5; D is unclear. V was shortened by 2 bases and J by 4 bases, with 6 bases between the two germline ends. CDR1 is MNHEY and CDR2 is SVGAGI in the germline V gene. The CDR3 spans 13 residues. The CDR3, as DNA: TGTGCCAGCAGTTACGGACGTAATCAGCCCCAGCATTTT. This encodes CASSYGRNQPQHF.

The chain employs TRBV4-1 and TRBJ2-7; D is unresolved. Deletions cut 0 bases from V and 1 base from J, with 7 bases between. The CDR3 has 14 amino acids. Germline V CDR1 and CDR2: MGHRA, YSYEKL. DNA of the CDR3: TGCGCCAGCAGCCAAGAACCGGAATCCTACGAGCAGTACTTC. Its translation is CASSQEPESYEQYF.

The rearrangement uses TRBV30 and TRBJ2-3; 10 bases align to TRBD2. Germline V gene sequence: CDR1 GTSNPN, CDR2 SVGIG (reference sequence). CDR3 length: 17 residues. Trimming at V came to 2 bases and at J to 6 bases, leaving 14 bases not matched to a gene. DNA for the CDR3: TGTGCCTGGAGTCCTTCTAGCGGGAGAGTCGTTGGGGATACGCAGTATTTT. Translated, it gives CAWSPSSGRVVGDTQYF.

J is TRBJ2-7 and V is TRBV19; D is perhaps TRBD1 or TRBD2 (6 bases each). V was trimmed by 3 bases and J by 0 bases, leaving 18 bases between them. The CDR3 has 17 residues. Germline CDR1 is LNHDA and CDR2 is SQIVND (reference sequence). This CDR3 reads CASSMRGTGGPSYEQYF. The CDR3 bases are TGTGCCAGTAGTATGCGGGGTACCGGGGGCCCCTCCTACGAGCAGTACTTC.

This clone showed up just a few times. The chain couples TRBV27 to TRBJ2-7; possibly TRBD1 or TRBD2 for D (6 bases each). Deletions cut 3 bases from V and 5 bases from J, with 20 bases between. Germline CDR1 and CDR2: MNHEY and SMNVEV (reference sequence). This CDR3 comprises 16 residues. For the CDR3, the DNA is TGTGCCAGCAGTTTCGGGGGCGGAGGGCCGTGGAACGAGCAGTACTTC. This encodes CASSFGGGGPWNEQYF.

The chain has TRBV7-2 and TRBJ2-1; 7 bases are shared with TRBD2. With V trimmed by 2 bases and J by 8 bases, 6 bases remained unmatched. CDR1 is SGHTA, CDR2 FQGNSA, per germline. This CDR3 spans 14 amino acids. CDR3 DNA: TGTGCCAGCAGCTTATTCCCGGCGGGAGATGAGCAGTTCTTC. Its translation: CASSLFPAGDEQFF.

The genes are TRBV9 and TRBJ1-3; D unclear. V was cut by 3 bases and J by 1 base, with 11 bases left in between. This CDR3 is 15 amino acids long. CDR1 is SGDLS and CDR2 is YYNGEE in the germline V gene. The chain's CDR3 is CASSAETVSGNTIYF. The CDR3 coding sequence is TGTGCCAGCAGCGCAGAGACGGTATCTGGAAACACCATATATTTT.

The chain carries TRBV11-2 and TRBJ1-1, with TRBD1 matching 7 bases. V lost 6 bases to trimming and J lost 6 bases; unmatched junction nucleotides: 4. Germline V gene lookup returns CDR1 SGHAT and CDR2 FQNNGV. The CDR3 loop spans 12 amino acids. The CDR3 here is CASRNGQAEAFF. In DNA, the CDR3 is TGTGCCAGCAGAAACGGACAGGCTGAAGCTTTCTTT.

The J gene is TRBJ2-7, the V gene TRBV5-8; D is unclear. The CDR3 consists of 13 residues. The V gene's germline CDR1 is SGHTS and CDR2 YDEGEE. V lost 3 bases, J lost 3 bases, and 10 bases lay in between. The CDR3 DNA is TGTGCCAGCAGCTATCGGACGGACTACGAGCAGTACTTC. The encoded protein is CASSYRTDYEQYF. Full variable domain (outside the CDR3, taken from reference TRBV5-8 and TRBJ2-7): EAGVTQSPTHLIKTRGQQATLRCSPISGHTSVYWYQQALGLGLQFLLWYDEGEERNRGNFPPRFSGRQFPNYSSELNVNALELEDSALYLCASSYRTDYEQYFGPGTRLTVT.

This clone was detected only once. The chain couples TRBV7-9 to TRBJ2-1; D gene unclear. V lost 5 bases and J lost 6, with 11 bases in between. This CDR3 region has 13 residues. Germline CDR1 and CDR2: SEHNR and FQNEAQ (reference sequence). The CDR3: CASSAGQVNEQFF. As DNA, the CDR3 is TGTGCCAGCAGCGCCGGTCAGGTCAATGAGCAGTTCTTC. The entire variable domain, with the rest obtained from reference TRBV7-9 and TRBJ2-1, is as follows: DTGVSQNPRHKITKRGQNVTFRCDPISEHNRLYWYRQTLGQGPEFLTYFQNEAQLEKSRLLSDRFSAERPKGSFSTLEIQRTEQGDSAMYLCASSAGQVNEQFFGPGTRLTVL.

The chain is built from TRBV28 and TRBJ1-4, with unresolved D. Germline V gene data show CDR1 as MDHEN and CDR2 as SYDVKM. This CDR3 comprises 11 residues. Trimming removed 5 bases at V and 13 bases at J, with 11 bases between. CDR3 sequence reads: CASSPRSGLFF. Written as DNA, the CDR3 is TGTGCCAGCAGTCCCCGATCGGGACTGTTTTTT.

The chain recombines TRBV7-9 with TRBJ2-7; tentatively, D is TRBD2 (7 bases). The V gene lost 7 bases and the J gene lost 4 bases, with 11 bases spanning the gap. The germline V gene has CDR1 SEHNR and CDR2 FQNEAQ (reference sequence). The CDR3 contains 12 residues. The CDR3 nucleotides are TGTGCCAGCAAAGGGGGGGAATACGAGCAGTACTTC. Its protein is CASKGGEYEQYF.